The present T cell receptor beta chain was sequenced within a study of graft-versus-host responses after intestinal transplantation. Study context: Recipients had multivisceral, liver-intestinal, or isolated intestinal transplants.

Sequenced by immunoSEQ multiplex PCR; TCRdb stores in-frame clones only, minus some. The top ten clones hold roughly 3.4% of a sample with around 38,000 clones, around four fifths of them seen once. Study observations and caveats: Allograft graft-versus-host to host-versus-graft clonal ratios ran high in patients with graft-donor T cell macrochimerism.

The CDR3 spans 15 residues. V lost 6 bases to trimming and J lost 1 base; unmatched junction nucleotides: 6. From germline, CDR1 is MNHNS and CDR2 SASEGT. In regard to this clone: No antigen is known for it.

This receptor was obtained from a human patient who received an intestinal transplant, so some T cells may come from the graft donor. V is TRBV6-1 and J is TRBJ2-3, with 8 bases matching TRBD2. The sequencing here drew on PBMCs, taken about 990 days after transplant. Written as DNA, the CDR3 is TGTGCCAGCAGGACCCCCGGGGGGGGCACAGATACGCAGTATTTT. This codes for CASRTPGGGTDTQYF.